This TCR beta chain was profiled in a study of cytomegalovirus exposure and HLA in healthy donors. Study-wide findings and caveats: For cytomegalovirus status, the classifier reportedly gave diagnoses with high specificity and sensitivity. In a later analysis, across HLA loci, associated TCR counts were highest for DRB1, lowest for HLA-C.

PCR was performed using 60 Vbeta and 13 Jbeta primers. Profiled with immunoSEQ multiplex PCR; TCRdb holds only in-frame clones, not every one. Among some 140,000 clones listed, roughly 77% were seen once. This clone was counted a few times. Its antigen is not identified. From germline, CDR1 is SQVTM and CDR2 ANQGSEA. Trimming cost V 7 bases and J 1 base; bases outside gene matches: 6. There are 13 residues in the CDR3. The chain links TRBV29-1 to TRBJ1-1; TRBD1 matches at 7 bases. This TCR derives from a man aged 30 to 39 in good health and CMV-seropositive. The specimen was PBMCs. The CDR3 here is CSGHRGANTEAFF. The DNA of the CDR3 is TGCAGCGGCCACAGGGGAGCGAACACTGAAGCTTTCTTT.